What follows are 7 T cell receptor beta chains derived from one specimen sequenced in a study of T cell clonality in common variable immunodeficiency. Assay used: immunoSEQ multiplex PCR; TCRdb lists only in-frame clones, some missing. The sample has about 34,000 clones, none seen only once. These receptors have no known antigen. Overall study findings and caveats: Common variable immunodeficiency TCR beta sequences reportedly had fewer deletions and N-nucleotide insertions.

Material for sequencing was peripheral blood mononuclear cells. The receptors come from a human donor with common variable immunodeficiency.

This clone was detected many times. The CDR3 end lies 3 residues beyond the end of the read and is filled in from the germline J gene. The gene calls are TRBV6-4 and TRBJ2-7; no clear D. Trimming cost V 6 bases and J 0 bases, with 15 bases left between them. Per the germline V gene, CDR1 is MRHNA and CDR2 is SNTAGT. The CDR3 extends over 15 amino acids. CDR3 sequence: CASSVPSINSYEQYF. The CDR3 bases that were read are TGTGCCAGCAGCGTCCCTTCTATTAACTCCTACGAG.

This clone was found many times. The sequence runs out 3 residues before the end of the CDR3; the remainder is reconstructed from the germline J gene. The rearrangement links TRBV7-7 to TRBJ1-2; TRBD1 aligns across 7 bases. This CDR3 comprises 15 residues. Germline V gene data show CDR1 as SSHAT and CDR2 as FNYEAQ (reference sequence). V trimming: 4 bases; J trimming: 6 bases; junction bases outside the gene matches: 11. The DNA read from the CDR3 is TGTGCCAGCAGCTCAAGGGGGCGCAATGAAGATGGC. This gives the protein CASSSRGRNEDG. The full CDR3 reads CASSSRGRNEDGYTF.

This clone was observed a handful of times. The read ends 3 residues early relative to the CDR3; the germline J gene fills the gap. The chain is built from TRBV6-2 or TRBV6-3 and TRBJ1-2, with TRBD1 matching over 7 bases. Germline lookup yields CDR1 MNHEY and CDR2 SVGEGT. The CDR3 extends over 13 amino acids. The CDR3 reads CASRDRERGGYTF. CDR3 bases read: TGTGCCAGCAGAGACAGGGAGAGGGGCGGC.

This clone was counted a few times. Here the CDR3 reads CASSPDRGLYGYTF. The sequenced part of the CDR3 DNA is TGTGCCAGCTCACCGGACAGGGGCTTATATGGC. The chain is built from TRBV18 and TRBJ1-2, with 9 bases fitting TRBD1. The read ends 3 residues early relative to the CDR3; the germline J gene fills the gap. The CDR3 is 14 amino acids. Trimming removed 3 bases from V and 5 bases from J; junction bases left unmatched: 4. Germline V CDR1 and CDR2: KGHSH, LQKENI.

The sample holds a few counts of this clone. The sequenced fragment ends 3 residues before the CDR3 boundary, so the rest is inferred from the germline J gene. The J gene is TRBJ2-7, the V gene TRBV19; 8 bases align to TRBD1. CDR3 length: 14 residues. Per germline, CDR1 LNHDA and CDR2 SQIVND (reference sequence). The ends lost 3 bases at V and 3 bases at J; junction bases unmatched: 4. CDR3 bases read: TGTGCCAGTAGTATGACAGGGGCAAGCTACGAG. As protein: CASSMTGASYE. The full CDR3 protein is CASSMTGASYEQYF.

This clone was observed at least ten times. CDR3 region: CSVENFWGARGEQFF. The covered CDR3 bases are TGCAGCGTTGAAAACTTCTGGGGTGCCCGGGGTGAG. The rearrangement uses TRBV29-1 and TRBJ2-1; TRBD2 might be the D (5 bases). Coverage ceases 3 residues before the CDR3 finishes, and the germline J gene fills in the end. The V gene's germline CDR1 is SQVTM and CDR2 ANQGSEA. This CDR3 is built from 15 residues. V gave up 2 bases and J gave up 9 bases, with 20 bases separating them.

About this clone itself: The CDR3 goes on 3 residues after the read ends, and that part is filled in from the germline J gene. The chain carries TRBV2 and TRBJ2-7; D uncertain. The CDR3 is 11 residues long. Trimming stripped 4 bases from V and 3 bases from J, with 4 bases between. Germline V gene sequence: CDR1 SNHLY, CDR2 FYNNEI. CDR3 DNA (partial): TGTGCCAGCAGTGCTGTCTACGAG. Amino acid sequence: CASSAVYE. The CDR3, in full, reads CASSAVYEQYF.